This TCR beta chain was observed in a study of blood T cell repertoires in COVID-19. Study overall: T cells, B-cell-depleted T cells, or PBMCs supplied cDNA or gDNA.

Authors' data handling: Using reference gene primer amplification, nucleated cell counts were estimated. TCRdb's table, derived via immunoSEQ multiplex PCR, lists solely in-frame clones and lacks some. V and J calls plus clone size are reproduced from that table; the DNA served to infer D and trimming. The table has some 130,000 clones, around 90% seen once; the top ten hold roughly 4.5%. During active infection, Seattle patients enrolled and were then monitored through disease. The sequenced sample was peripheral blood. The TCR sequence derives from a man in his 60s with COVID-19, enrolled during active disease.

CDR3 protein: CASSGPGGNTIYF. CDR3 DNA: TGTGCCAGCAGCGGCCCGGGTGGAAACACCATATATTTT. This chain joins TRBV11-3 and TRBJ1-3; D unclear. CDR1 SGHNT and CDR2 YENEEA come from the germline V gene. V lost 5 bases and J 3 bases, leaving 8 bases between the germline ends. The CDR3 length is 13 residues.